Listed here is a single TCR beta chain. PCR amplification relied on 60 Vbeta primers (plus 13 Jbeta primers). Some clones are missing from TCRdb's copy, which holds only in-frame ones; the method was immunoSEQ multiplex PCR. The sample yields about 110,000 clones, more than 65% seen once. This entry comes from a study of cytomegalovirus exposure and HLA in healthy donors. The sample comprised PBMCs. The TCR comes from a boy aged 5-17 years in good health and CMV-seronegative.

The CDR3, as DNA: TGTGCCAGCAGCTCCCGTTTCTCTTATAGCAATCAGCCCCAGCATTTT. The encoded protein is CASSSRFSYSNQPQHF. V usage is TRBV5-6 and J usage is TRBJ1-5, with D uncertain. V lost 3 bases to trimming and J lost 0 bases, with 13 bases between them. The CDR3 loop spans 16 amino acids. From germline, CDR1 is SGHDT and CDR2 YYEEEE. Full variable domain (remainder filled in from reference TRBV5-6 and TRBJ1-5): DAGVTQSPTHLIKTRGQQVTLRCSPKSGHDTVSWYQQALGQGPQFIFQYYEEEERQRGNFPDRFSGHQFPNYSSELNVNALLLGDSALYLCASSSRFSYSNQPQHFGDGTRLSIL.